This TCR beta chain came from a study of T cells in localized non-small cell lung cancer. Study-level points and caveats: Median detection of top 100 tumor clones in adjacent lung was 57 clones. In the blood, greater T cell density corresponded to longer overall survival. Adjacent uninvolved lung tissue had the highest T cell clonality, exceeding tumor.

V was shortened by 4 bases and J by 8 bases, with 3 bases between the two germline ends. The CDR3 is 9 residues long. Repertoires were generated with immunoSEQ multiplex PCR, while TCRdb's copy carries only in-frame clones and drops some. The sample has tens of thousands of clones, approximately 84% seen once. Worth noting for this clone: Its antigen is not identified.

The V call is TRBV5-3, the J call TRBJ1-1, with D unresolved. TRBV5-3 is given ORF status, its function remaining uncertain. Material: PBMCs, obtained before any cancer treatment. The receptor comes from a man between 40 and 70 years old with stage II lung adenocarcinoma. DNA for the CDR3: TGTGCCAGAAGCGCGGAAGCTTTCTTT. It yields the protein CARSAEAFF.